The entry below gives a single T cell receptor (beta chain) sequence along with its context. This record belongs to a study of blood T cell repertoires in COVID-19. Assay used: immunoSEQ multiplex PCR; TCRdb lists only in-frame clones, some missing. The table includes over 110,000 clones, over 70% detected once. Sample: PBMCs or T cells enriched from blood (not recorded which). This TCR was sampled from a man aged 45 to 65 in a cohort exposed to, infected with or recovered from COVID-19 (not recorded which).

The CDR3 DNA sequence: TGTGCCAGCACCGTTGCCTACGAGCAGTACTTC. This encodes CASTVAYEQYF. V usage is TRBV2 and J usage is TRBJ2-7; D gene uncertain. The CDR3 totals 11 residues. Germline CDR1 reads SNHLY; CDR2 reads FYNNEI. V was clipped by 7 bases and J by 2 bases, with 6 bases between them.